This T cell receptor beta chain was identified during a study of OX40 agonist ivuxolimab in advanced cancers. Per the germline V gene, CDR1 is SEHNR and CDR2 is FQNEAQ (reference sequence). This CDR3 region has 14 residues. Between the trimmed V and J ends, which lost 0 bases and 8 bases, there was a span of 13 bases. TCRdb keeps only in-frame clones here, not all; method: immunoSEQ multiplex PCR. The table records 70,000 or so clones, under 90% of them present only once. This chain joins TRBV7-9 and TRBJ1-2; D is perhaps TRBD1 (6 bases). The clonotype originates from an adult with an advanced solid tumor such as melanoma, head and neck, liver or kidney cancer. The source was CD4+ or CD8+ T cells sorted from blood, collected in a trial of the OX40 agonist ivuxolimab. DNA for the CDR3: TGTGCCAGCAGCTTAGCCGGGGCCAGGGGCGGCTACACCTTC. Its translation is CASSLAGARGGYTF.